Listed here are 28 T cell receptor beta chains from one sample, sequenced in a study of cytomegalovirus exposure and HLA in healthy donors. With 60 Vbeta and 13 Jbeta primers, the PCR was carried out. Sequenced by immunoSEQ multiplex PCR; TCRdb stores in-frame clones only, minus some. The sample consists of 150,000 or so clones, 75% to 80% of them appearing once. Material for sequencing was PBMCs. These receptor sequences come from a man between 50 and 59 years old in good health and CMV-seropositive.

V usage is TRBV7-3 and J usage is TRBJ2-3; TRBD1 matches 9 bases. CDR1 and CDR2 from the germline V gene are SGHTA and FQGTGA. V was clipped by 2 bases and J by 2 bases; unmatched bases: 14. This CDR3 has 19 amino acids. The CDR3 loop reads CASSLRAYEGTGFTDTQYF. CDR3 sequence (DNA): TGTGCCAGCAGCTTACGGGCCTACGAAGGGACAGGGTTCACAGATACGCAGTATTTT. The full variable domain, rest sourced from reference TRBV7-3 and TRBJ2-3, is GAGVSQTPSNKVTEKGKYVELRCDPISGHTALYWYRQSLGQGPEFLIYFQGTGAADDSGLPNDRFFAVRPEGSVSTLKIQRTERGDSAVYLCASSLRAYEGTGFTDTQYFGPGTRLTVL.

The genes are TRBV4-1 and TRBJ1-2; 9 bases are shared with TRBD1. Germline V gene data show CDR1 as MGHRA and CDR2 as YSYEKL. V dropped 0 bases and J dropped 4; count of bases not matched to a gene: 9. This CDR3 region has 17 residues. CDR3 DNA: TGCGCCAGCAGCCAAGATCACAGGGGGCAAAAACCCTATGGCTACACCTTC. It codes for CASSQDHRGQKPYGYTF.

The chain has TRBV5-5 and TRBJ2-2; D is perhaps TRBD1 (6 bases). The germline CDR1 and CDR2 sequences are SGHKS and YYEKEE (reference sequence). The ends were cut back, 2 bases at V and 7 bases at J, with 12 bases in the middle. This CDR3 spans 14 amino acids. DNA of the CDR3: TGTGCCAGCAGCTTAACGTCAGGGGTCGGGGAGCTGTTTTTT. Its translation is CASSLTSGVGELFF. Combining the CDR3 with reference TRBV5-5 and TRBJ2-2 gives the whole variable domain DAGVTQSPTHLIKTRGQQVTLRCSPISGHKSVSWYQQVLGQGPQFIFQYYEKEERGRGNFPDRFSARQFPNYSSELNVNALLLGDSALYLCASSLTSGVGELFFGEGSRLTVL.

This sequence joins TRBV28 and TRBJ2-3; tentatively, D is TRBD1 (5 bases). Deletions cut 8 bases from V and 3 bases from J, with 12 bases between. Per germline, CDR1 MDHEN and CDR2 SYDVKM. This CDR3 is built from 13 residues. CDR3 in DNA: TGTGCCAGCGGGGCAGGGCATACAGATACGCAGTATTTT. Protein product: CASGAGHTDTQYF.

The chain joins TRBV6-1 to TRBJ1-2, with unresolved D. V lost 3 bases, J lost 5 bases, and 13 bases lay in between. Germline values: CDR1 MNHNS, CDR2 SASEGT. The CDR3 contains 14 residues. In nucleotides, the CDR3 is TGTGCCAGCAGTGAGGCCGCGCCACAGTATGGCTACACCTTC. Protein product: CASSEAAPQYGYTF.

The V gene is TRBV7-9, the J gene TRBJ2-5; D is perhaps TRBD1 (5 bases). V was clipped by 3 bases and J by 7 bases, with 9 bases between them. Germline lookup yields CDR1 SEHNR and CDR2 FQNEAQ (reference sequence). The CDR3 covers 12 residues. CDR3 residues: CASSFQRGTQYF. CDR3 in DNA: TGTGCCAGCAGCTTTCAAAGGGGGACCCAGTACTTC.

V gene TRBV20-1 combines with J gene TRBJ2-5; possibly TRBD2 for D (6 bases). This CDR3 comprises 10 residues. Germline CDR1 reads DFQATT; CDR2 reads SNEGSKA (reference sequence). CDR3 amino acids: CGGFQETQYF. CDR3 nucleotides: TGCGGGGGGTTCCAAGAGACCCAGTACTTC.

This clone was recorded only once. The chain has TRBV28 and TRBJ1-2, with D possibly being TRBD1 (5 bases). V was pared by 2 bases and J by 4 bases, with 11 bases between. The CDR3 is 14 amino acids. Germline V gene lookup returns CDR1 MDHEN and CDR2 SYDVKM. The CDR3 bases are TGTGCCAGCAGTTTACAGGGAGGCATCTATGGCTACACCTTC. It translates to CASSLQGGIYGYTF.

The chain has TRBV6-4 and TRBJ2-3, with 7 bases matching TRBD2. The CDR3 spans 16 residues. Germline V gene sequence: CDR1 MRHNA, CDR2 SNTAGT. Trimming at V came to 2 bases and at J to 7 bases, leaving 12 bases not matched to a gene. The CDR3 region has the DNA TGTGCCAGCAGTGACAAAGCTAGCGGTTCTCTCTATACGCAGTATTTT. Amino acid sequence: CASSDKASGSLYTQYF.

The rearrangement joins TRBV7-2 to TRBJ2-7; D call uncertain. This CDR3 region has 12 residues. Trimming removed 5 bases at V and 2 bases at J, with 7 bases between. CDR1 is SGHTA, CDR2 FQGNSA, per germline. The CDR3 bases are TGTGCCAGCAGCCTGGCCCCCTACGAGCAGTACTTC. Translation: CASSLAPYEQYF.

This chain connects TRBV12-5 to TRBJ2-2, with 8 bases fitting TRBD1. The CDR3 has 17 amino acids. V shed 7 bases and J 2 bases; nucleotides not matched to a gene: 12. Germline-derived CDR1 and CDR2 are LGHNT and FRNRAP. DNA of the CDR3: TGTGCTAGTGCCTTCGGACAGGGAACAATCAACACCGGGGAGCTGTTTTTT. This gives the protein CASAFGQGTINTGELFF.

This chain uses TRBV10-3 with TRBJ2-7; 7 bases map to TRBD1. J lost 2 bases, V lost 4 bases, and 2 bases had no gene match. This CDR3 region has 13 residues. Germline assignment: CDR1 ENHRY and CDR2 SYGVKD. CDR3 sequence: CAISGGQTYEQYF. Written as DNA, the CDR3 is TGTGCCATCAGTGGGGGACAGACCTACGAGCAGTACTTC.

Notes on this clone: An end of the junction differs from the germline gene, which may be a read error. V and J are TRBV5-1 and TRBJ2-3, with 11 bases that match TRBD2. This CDR3 has 15 amino acids. The germline gives CDR1 SGHRS, CDR2 YFSETQ. CDR3 residues: CVSSGLAGGTDTQYF. In DNA, the CDR3 is TGCGTCAGCAGCGGATTAGCGGGGGGGACAGATACGCAGTATTTT.

The chain uses TRBV7-8 and TRBJ2-7; TRBD1 is a possible D gene (6 bases). With 3 bases removed from V and 4 bases from J, the gap between germline ends came to 13 bases. Germline CDR1 is SGHVS and CDR2 is FQNEAQ. The length of the CDR3 is 14 residues. The CDR3 region is CASSFSGDLYEQYF. CDR3 sequence (DNA): TGTGCCAGCAGCTTCTCAGGGGACCTTTACGAGCAGTACTTC. The entire variable domain, with the rest obtained from reference TRBV7-8 and TRBJ2-7, is as follows: GAGVSQSPRYKVAKRGQDVALRCDPISGHVSLFWYQQALGQGPEFLTYFQNEAQLDKSGLPSDRFFAERPEGSVSTLKIQRTQQEDSAVYLCASSFSGDLYEQYFGPGTRLTVT.

V gene TRBV7-9 combines with J gene TRBJ1-4, with TRBD1 identical over 8 bases. V lost 5 bases and J lost 3; bases outside the gene matches: 2. In germline, CDR1 is SEHNR, CDR2 FQNEAQ (reference sequence). The length of the CDR3 is 14 residues. The CDR3 here is CASSQTGANEKLFF. The CDR3 nucleotides read TGTGCCAGCAGCCAGACAGGGGCTAATGAAAAACTGTTTTTT. The full variable domain, in which reference TRBV7-9 and TRBJ1-4 provide the parts outside the CDR3, is DTGVSQNPRHKITKRGQNVTFRCDPISEHNRLYWYRQTLGQGPEFLTYFQNEAQLEKSRLLSDRFSAERPKGSFSTLEIQRTEQGDSAMYLCASSQTGANEKLFFGSGTQLSVL.

V is TRBV9 and J is TRBJ2-6, with a possible D match to TRBD1 (5 bases). The length of the CDR3 is 17 residues. Germline lookup yields CDR1 SGDLS and CDR2 YYNGEE. The ends were cut back, 3 bases at V and 0 bases at J, with 13 bases in the middle. CDR3 region: CASSARQPDSGANVLTF. The CDR3, as DNA: TGTGCCAGCAGCGCACGACAGCCGGACTCTGGGGCCAACGTCCTGACTTTC.

The genes are TRBV7-3 and TRBJ2-1, with D maybe TRBD2 (5 bases). This CDR3 is 14 amino acids long. Germline V gene sequence: CDR1 SGHTA, CDR2 FQGTGA. With 5 bases removed from V and 5 bases from J, the gap between germline ends came to 13 bases. The CDR3 bases are TGTGCCAGCAGCCAAGACTACTACGACAATGAGCAGTTCTTC. It encodes CASSQDYYDNEQFF.

The V call is TRBV6-6, the J call TRBJ1-4; D not resolved. Trimming removed 6 bases from V and 0 bases from J, with 14 bases in between. The CDR3 has 16 residues. The V gene's germline CDR1 is MNHNY and CDR2 SVGAGI (reference sequence). The CDR3 DNA follows: TGTGCCAGCAGGAGCCCTGGAGGTGCAACTAATGAAAAACTGTTTTTT. The encoded protein is CASRSPGGATNEKLFF.

V is TRBV28 and J is TRBJ1-2; possibly TRBD1 for D (5 bases). V lost 4 bases, J lost 0 bases, and 12 bases lay in between. Germline CDR1 reads MDHEN; CDR2 reads SYDVKM. The CDR3 loop spans 15 amino acids. Here the CDR3 DNA reads TGTGCCAGCAGTTCCGGTGAAGGGGCTAACTATGGCTACACCTTC. Translation: CASSSGEGANYGYTF.

The chain uses TRBV7-2 and TRBJ2-3; TRBD2 aligns across 10 bases. The CDR3 covers 15 residues. Germline CDR1 and CDR2: SGHTA and FQGNSA. With V trimmed by 5 bases and J by 6 bases, 8 bases remained unmatched. The CDR3 is CASSASGGGADTQYF. The DNA for the CDR3 is TGTGCCAGCAGCGCGAGCGGGGGGGGTGCCGATACGCAGTATTTT.

The chain employs TRBV11-2 and TRBJ2-1; 16 bases map to TRBD2. This CDR3 is 18 amino acids long. From germline, CDR1 is SGHAT and CDR2 FQNNGV. The V gene end was trimmed by 3 bases and the J gene end by 7 bases; junction bases not matched to a gene: 9. The chain's CDR3 is CASSFLGGLAGGGNEQFF. The CDR3 region has the DNA TGTGCCAGCAGCTTCCTGGGGGGACTAGCGGGGGGGGGAAATGAGCAGTTCTTC.

The chain employs TRBV28 and TRBJ2-5, with 14 bases fitting TRBD2. V shed 3 bases and J 4 bases; nucleotides not matched to a gene: 13. The germline gives CDR1 MDHEN, CDR2 SYDVKM. The CDR3 totals 19 residues. The CDR3 spells CASSFPLTSGGAGVETQYF. The CDR3 region has the DNA TGTGCCAGCAGTTTTCCCTTGACTAGCGGGGGGGCCGGGGTAGAGACCCAGTACTTC.

This chain uses TRBV2 with TRBJ2-6, with D maybe TRBD1 (5 bases). The CDR3 sequence is 18 residues long. The V gene's germline CDR1 is SNHLY and CDR2 FYNNEI. Trimming stripped 3 bases from V and 0 bases from J, with 15 bases between. The CDR3 is CASSDPDRTVSGANVLTF. CDR3 in DNA: TGTGCCAGCAGTGACCCCGACAGAACCGTCTCTGGGGCCAACGTCCTGACTTTC.

This chain connects TRBV7-9 to TRBJ1-6; D might be TRBD1 (6 bases). CDR1 is SEHNR, CDR2 FQNEAQ, per germline (reference sequence). V lost 3 bases and J 11 bases, leaving 20 bases between the germline ends. The CDR3 covers 16 residues. CDR3 region: CASSFSGGTLLAPLHF. CDR3 in DNA: TGTGCCAGCAGCTTTTCGGGGGGCACCTTATTAGCACCCCTCCACTTT.

The chain carries TRBV6-6 and TRBJ2-7, with 8 bases lining up with TRBD1. The junction had 8 bases not matched to a gene; V was cut back by 0 bases and J by 4 bases. Per the germline V gene, CDR1 is MNHNY and CDR2 is SVGAGI (reference sequence). This CDR3 has 16 residues. As DNA, the CDR3 is TGTGCCAGCAGTTACTCGGCCGGGACAGGTCGTTACGAGCAGTACGTC. It codes for CASSYSAGTGRYEQYV.

The gene calls are TRBV30 and TRBJ2-3, with 7 positions matching TRBD1. Trimming took 2 bases from V and 0 from J; bases not matched to a gene: 8. Germline V gene lookup returns CDR1 GTSNPN and CDR2 SVGIG (reference sequence). This CDR3 is 16 amino acids long. This chain's CDR3 is CAWSSMTGSSTDTQYF. CDR3 bases: TGTGCCTGGAGTTCAATGACAGGGTCAAGCACAGATACGCAGTATTTT.

The chain is built from TRBV10-3 and TRBJ2-5; D is possibly TRBD2 (6 bases). CDR1 and CDR2 from the germline V gene are ENHRY and SYGVKD. V dropped 6 bases and J dropped 0 bases, with 14 bases sitting between them. This CDR3 comprises 15 residues. The DNA for the CDR3 is TGTGCCATCAGAACGAAAGCGGGCCACCAAGAGACCCAGTACTTC. It encodes CAIRTKAGHQETQYF.

The chain couples TRBV19 to TRBJ2-3, with 9 bases aligning to TRBD2. The CDR3 consists of 17 residues. Germline values: CDR1 LNHDA, CDR2 SQIVND (reference sequence). The V segment lost 3 bases and the J segment 6 bases; nucleotides outside the gene matches: 13. Written as DNA, the CDR3 is TGTGCCAGTAGTATTTGGGCTAGCGGGGACGTAGGGGATACGCAGTATTTT. Its translation: CASSIWASGDVGDTQYF.